These 20 T cell receptor beta chains came from one sample sequenced in a study of T cell responses to AZD1222 COVID-19 vaccine. Profiling relied on immunoSEQ multiplex PCR, and the TCRdb table lists in-frame clones only, not all of them. The profile covers 160,000 or so clones, with 94% appearing a single time and roughly 4.6% taken by the ten largest. The material was peripheral blood, obtained 28 days after the second AZD1222 dose. All receptors derive from an adult who received the AZD1222 COVID-19 vaccine.

The DNA for the CDR3 is TGTGCCAGCAGCCTAAGGAGGACAGGGGCTTACAATGAGCAGTTCTTC. As protein: CASSLRRTGAYNEQFF. J is TRBJ2-1 and V is TRBV14; 9 nucleotides match TRBD1. CDR1 is SGHDN and CDR2 is FVKESK in the germline V gene. Trimming removed 4 bases from V and 4 bases from J; junction bases left unmatched: 8. The length of the CDR3 is 16 residues.

V usage is TRBV18 and J usage is TRBJ1-5; D gene ambiguous. V lost 0 bases, J lost 6 bases, and 6 bases lay in between. The CDR3 sequence is 13 residues long. Germline assignment: CDR1 KGHSH and CDR2 LQKENI. Here the CDR3 DNA reads TGTGCCAGCTCACCACCGGGAAGTCAGCCCCAGCATTTT. It encodes CASSPPGSQPQHF.

A single count supports this clone. This rearrangement joins TRBV19 to TRBJ1-4; 11 bases are shared with TRBD1. Germline V gives CDR1 LNHDA, CDR2 SQIVND (reference sequence). CDR3 size: 14 residues. Trimming took 6 bases from V and 8 from J; bases not matched to a gene: 5. The CDR3, as DNA: TGTGCCAGTAGACGGACAGGGGGCGACGAAAAACTGTTTTTT. Translation: CASRRTGGDEKLFF.

The V call is TRBV7-2, the J call TRBJ2-1; 11 bases map to TRBD2. Germline V gene lookup returns CDR1 SGHTA and CDR2 FQGNSA. Trimming removed 4 bases from V and 8 bases from J; junction bases left unmatched: 10. CDR3 length equals 16 residues. The CDR3 DNA reads TGTGCCAGCAGCTGGGCCGGGACTAGCGGTACATATGAGCAGTTCTTC. This encodes CASSWAGTSGTYEQFF.

The genes are TRBV9 and TRBJ2-1; D may be TRBD2 (6 bases). Germline V lookup: CDR1 SGDLS, CDR2 YYNGEE. The CDR3 runs to 17 residues. Trimming took 0 bases from V and 4 from J, leaving 17 bases between them. CDR3 region: CASSVALAGKLYNEQFF. As DNA, the CDR3 is TGTGCCAGCAGCGTAGCTCTTGCGGGGAAGTTATACAATGAGCAGTTCTTC.

The chain is built from TRBV4-3 and TRBJ1-5; D is undetermined. Germline CDR1 and CDR2: LGHNA and YSLEER. CDR3 length: 13 residues. V was shortened by 0 bases and J by 7 bases, with 7 bases between the two germline ends. The CDR3 sequence: CASSQDSSQPQHF. The CDR3 bases are TGCGCCAGCAGCCAAGATAGTAGCCAGCCCCAGCATTTT.

The rearrangement links TRBV4-1 to TRBJ2-7; D gene ambiguous. This CDR3 has 12 residues. With 3 bases removed from V and 6 bases from J, the gap between germline ends came to 9 bases. CDR1 and CDR2 from the germline V gene are MGHRA and YSYEKL. In nucleotides, the CDR3 is TGCGCCAGCAGCCACCATGTGGGCGAGCAGTACTTC. This encodes CASSHHVGEQYF.

The rearrangement uses TRBV11-2 and TRBJ2-7; 9 nucleotides agree with TRBD2. The CDR3 extends over 15 amino acids. Per germline, CDR1 SGHAT and CDR2 FQNNGV. Trimming removed 3 bases from V and 4 bases from J; junction bases left unmatched: 7. CDR3 residues: CASSFGREGLYEQYF. CDR3 nucleotide sequence: TGTGCCAGCAGCTTTGGGCGGGAGGGCCTTTACGAGCAGTACTTC.

V and J are TRBV28 and TRBJ2-2; D ambiguous. The CDR3 runs 12 residues. V lost 1 base and J 10 bases, leaving 7 bases between the germline ends. Germline V lookup: CDR1 MDHEN, CDR2 SYDVKM. CDR3: CASSLSWEELFF. DNA for the CDR3: TGTGCCAGCAGTTTATCCTGGGAGGAGCTGTTTTTT.

The chain carries TRBV18 and TRBJ2-7; the D gene is possibly TRBD1 (5 bases). Germline V lookup: CDR1 KGHSH, CDR2 LQKENI. CDR3 length: 15 amino acids. Trimming removed 2 bases at V and 2 bases at J, with 13 bases between. For the CDR3, the DNA is TGTGCCAGCTCACCAAGGGGTGTCGGCCCCTACGAGCAGTACTTC. Translated: CASSPRGVGPYEQYF.

The chain is built from TRBV10-3 and TRBJ1-1; 8 nucleotides line up with TRBD1. The CDR3 is 16 amino acids. Germline V gene lookup returns CDR1 ENHRY and CDR2 SYGVKD. V was clipped by 9 bases and J by 1 base; unmatched bases: 13. CDR3 nucleotide sequence: TGTGCCATACAGGACAGGGAGGGAGGTCCGAACACTGAAGCTTTCTTT. Translating gives CAIQDREGGPNTEAFF.

The chain links TRBV24-1 to TRBJ1-4, with D possibly TRBD1 on 6 matching bases. The germline V gene encodes CDR1 KGHDR and CDR2 SFDVKD. Trimming shortened V by 5 bases and J by 9 bases, and 9 bases separated the two germline ends. The CDR3 runs 12 residues. CDR3 protein: CATSVQGQKLFF. The CDR3 region has the DNA TGTGCCACCAGTGTGCAGGGGCAAAAACTGTTTTTT.

V and J are TRBV2 and TRBJ1-4; TRBD1 matches at 7 bases. This CDR3 has 12 residues. Germline V lookup: CDR1 SNHLY, CDR2 FYNNEI. The V and J ends lost 7 bases and 13 bases, in that order; junction bases with no gene match: 9. The CDR3 coding sequence is TGTGCCAGCATGGGACAGTCTTACGCACTGTTTTTT. Encoded protein: CASMGQSYALFF.

The rearrangement links TRBV5-5 to TRBJ2-7, with 8 bases identical to TRBD2. The ends lost 4 bases at V and 2 bases at J; junction bases unmatched: 8. CDR3 size: 15 residues. The germline CDR1 and CDR2 sequences are SGHKS and YYEKEE (reference sequence). The CDR3 sequence is CASSPGLGGAYEQYF. The DNA for the CDR3 is TGTGCCAGCAGCCCGGGACTAGGAGGGGCCTACGAGCAGTACTTC. Full variable domain (remainder filled in from reference TRBV5-5 and TRBJ2-7): DAGVTQSPTHLIKTRGQQVTLRCSPISGHKSVSWYQQVLGQGPQFIFQYYEKEERGRGNFPDRFSARQFPNYSSELNVNALLLGDSALYLCASSPGLGGAYEQYFGPGTRLTVT.

This rearrangement joins TRBV4-1 to TRBJ2-2, with a tentative D call TRBD1 (5 bases). V was clipped by 2 bases and J by 4 bases, with 8 bases between them. CDR1 is MGHRA and CDR2 is YSYEKL in the germline V gene. The CDR3 consists of 14 residues. CDR3 sequence: CASSQPTGTGELFF. CDR3 sequence (DNA): TGCGCCAGCAGCCAACCAACAGGCACCGGGGAGCTGTTTTTT.

This clone came up once. The V gene is TRBV11-2, the J gene TRBJ2-7; tentative D call: TRBD1 (6 bases). Germline V gene lookup returns CDR1 SGHAT and CDR2 FQNNGV. This CDR3 is 15 amino acids long. V was clipped by 5 bases and J by 7 bases, with 21 bases between them. The chain's CDR3 is CASSPSGVASWEQYF. The CDR3 DNA follows: TGTGCCAGCAGCCCATCAGGGGTGGCATCATGGGAGCAGTACTTC.

V usage is TRBV3-1 (or the pseudogene TRBV3-2) and J usage is TRBJ2-1, with TRBD2 identical over 9 bases. V shed 4 bases, J shed 2 bases, and the junction held 6 bases outside the gene matches. This CDR3 region has 16 residues. Germline-derived CDR1 and CDR2 are LGHDT and YNNKEL (reference sequence). The CDR3 nucleotides read TGTGCCAGCAGCCCCGCCGCGGGAGGGACCTACAATGAGCAGTTCTTC. As protein: CASSPAAGGTYNEQFF.

A few counts support this clone. The chain combines TRBV2 with TRBJ2-1; no clear D gene. CDR3 size: 13 residues. Germline loops: CDR1 SNHLY, CDR2 FYNNEI. V lost 3 bases and J lost 5, with 8 bases in between. The CDR3, as DNA: TGTGCCAGCAGTGACGATTTTAACAATGAGCAGTTCTTC. The encoded protein is CASSDDFNNEQFF.

The rearrangement uses TRBV27 and TRBJ1-2; 7 bases fit TRBD1. This CDR3 has 14 amino acids. Germline values: CDR1 MNHEY, CDR2 SMNVEV (reference sequence). V shed 3 bases, J shed 7 bases, and the junction held 8 bases outside the gene matches. The CDR3 nucleotides are TGTGCCAGCAGTTTGGGTAGGGGGCGTCTTGGCTACACCTTC. Its translation: CASSLGRGRLGYTF.

V gene TRBV18 combines with J gene TRBJ1-3; D is unclear. The CDR3 consists of 17 residues. V was cut by 2 bases and J by 2 bases, with 16 bases left in between. The germline V gene encodes CDR1 KGHSH and CDR2 LQKENI. Written as DNA, the CDR3 is TGTGCCAGCTCACCAACCCCGGGTCCCTCCCCTGGAAACACCATATATTTT. Protein product: CASSPTPGPSPGNTIYF.